This T cell receptor (beta chain) was sequenced during a study of human T cells and chemical hapten exposure. Looking at the study overall: Patients additionally received therapeutic doses of diphenylcyclopropenone on the scalp once a week, and this continued throughout the roughly 22-week study. Chiefly female patients presented with alopecia areata, totalis or universalis.

Time point noted: patch test 3, about 24 weeks after DPC sensitization. Treatment: therapeutic diphenylcyclopropenone sensitization with weekly scalp DPC. Staff drew blood before applying each patch test. CDR3 length equals 13 residues. Germline CDR1 reads MNHEY; CDR2 reads SVGAGI. Between the trimmed V and J ends, which lost 7 bases and 1 base, there was a span of 8 bases. TCRdb re-derived calls from the RACE reads in MiXCR, one entry per CDR3 protein. The data contain tens of thousands of distinct CDR3 sequences, 10% to 13% of them singletons. The sequenced sample was whole blood, obtained in connection with sensitization to the hapten diphenylcyclopropenone (DPC). The rearrangement links TRBV6-5 to TRBJ2-4; the D is unclear. The clonotype comes from a woman aged 50 to 60 with alopecia areata. Some clones in this sample may be carry-over from other donors' samples. The CDR3 region is CASTDPAKNIQYF. CDR3 coding DNA: TGTGCCAGCACCGACCCTGCCAAAAACATTCAGTACTTC.